This TCR beta chain was documented in a study of naive and memory T cell subsets. Two oligonucleotides, mixed equimolar, formed the beta constant-region primer covering TRBC1 and TRBC2. One entry per CDR3 protein results from TCRdb running MiXCR on the UMI-ligation and nested PCR reads. The sample carries tens of thousands of distinct CDR3 sequences, 10% to 15% recorded once. This clonotype appeared many times. Cells stained for CD3, CD4, CD8, CD45RA, CD27 and viability were sorted into four CD45RA/CD27 subsets. The trim removed 6 bases at V and 1 base at J, leaving 10 bases unmatched. CDR3 length: 18 amino acids. Germline V gene lookup returns CDR1 MDHEN and CDR2 SYDVKM.

This clonotype was sampled from a human donor in good health. The chain combines TRBV28 with TRBJ2-3; 13 positions agree with TRBD2. The sequencing input was effector memory CD4+ T cells from blood. Subset of the sample: effector memory, CD45RA- CD27-. The chain's CDR3 is CASRYGTSGISRTDTQYF. The CDR3 coding sequence is TGTGCCAGCAGGTACGGGACTAGCGGGATTTCCCGCACAGATACGCAGTATTTT.